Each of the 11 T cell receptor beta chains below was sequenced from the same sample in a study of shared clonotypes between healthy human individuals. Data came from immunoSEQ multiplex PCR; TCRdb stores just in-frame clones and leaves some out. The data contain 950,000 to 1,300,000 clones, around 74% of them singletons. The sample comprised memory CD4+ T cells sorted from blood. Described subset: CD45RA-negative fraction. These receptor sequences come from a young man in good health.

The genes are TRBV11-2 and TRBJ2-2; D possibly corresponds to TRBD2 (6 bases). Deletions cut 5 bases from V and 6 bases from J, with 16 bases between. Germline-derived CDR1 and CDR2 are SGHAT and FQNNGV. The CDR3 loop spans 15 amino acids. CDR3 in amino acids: CASSMGLSGAGELFF. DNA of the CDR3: TGTGCCAGCAGCATGGGACTCTCCGGGGCCGGGGAGCTGTTTTTT.

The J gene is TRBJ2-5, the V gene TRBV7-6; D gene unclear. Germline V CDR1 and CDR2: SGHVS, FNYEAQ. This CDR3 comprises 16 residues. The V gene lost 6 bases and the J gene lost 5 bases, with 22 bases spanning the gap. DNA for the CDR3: TGTGCCAGCAGTTTGCCCCCTACAAAGGGTGGGGAGACCCAGTACTTC. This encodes CASSLPPTKGGETQYF.

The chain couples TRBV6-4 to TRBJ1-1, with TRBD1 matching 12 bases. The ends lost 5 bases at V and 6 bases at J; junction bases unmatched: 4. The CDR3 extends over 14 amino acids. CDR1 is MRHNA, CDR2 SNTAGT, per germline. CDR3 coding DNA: TGTGCCAGCAGTTCGGGACAGGGGGCTTCTGAAGCTTTCTTT. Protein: CASSSGQGASEAFF.

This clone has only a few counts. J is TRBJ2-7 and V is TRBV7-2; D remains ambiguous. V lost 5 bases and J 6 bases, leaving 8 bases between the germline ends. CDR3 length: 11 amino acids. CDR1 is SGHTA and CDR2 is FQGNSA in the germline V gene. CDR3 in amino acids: CASSKTFEQYF. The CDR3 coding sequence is TGTGCCAGCAGCAAGACATTCGAGCAGTACTTC.

CDR3 region: CAISDRGQLQETQYF. The CDR3 bases are TGTGCCATCAGTGACCGGGGACAGCTTCAAGAGACCCAGTACTTC. The V and J genes are TRBV10-3 and TRBJ2-5; 7 bases map to TRBD1. Losses at the gene ends were 3 bases for V and 2 bases for J; bases not matched to a gene: 6. Per germline, CDR1 ENHRY and CDR2 SYGVKD. This CDR3 has 15 residues.

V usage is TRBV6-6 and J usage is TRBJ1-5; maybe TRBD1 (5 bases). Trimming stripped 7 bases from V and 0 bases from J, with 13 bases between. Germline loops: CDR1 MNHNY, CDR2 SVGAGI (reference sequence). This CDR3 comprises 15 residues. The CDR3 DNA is TGTGCCAGCACCCGCGACAGAACTAGCAATCAGCCCCAGCATTTT. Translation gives CASTRDRTSNQPQHF.

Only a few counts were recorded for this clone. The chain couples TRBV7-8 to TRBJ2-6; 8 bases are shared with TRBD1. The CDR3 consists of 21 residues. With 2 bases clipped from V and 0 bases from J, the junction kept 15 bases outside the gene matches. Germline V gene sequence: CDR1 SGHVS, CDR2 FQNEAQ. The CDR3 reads CASSLRGYGQGLFSGANVLTF. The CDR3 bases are TGTGCCAGCAGCTTACGGGGGTATGGACAGGGTCTTTTCTCTGGGGCCAACGTCCTGACTTTC.

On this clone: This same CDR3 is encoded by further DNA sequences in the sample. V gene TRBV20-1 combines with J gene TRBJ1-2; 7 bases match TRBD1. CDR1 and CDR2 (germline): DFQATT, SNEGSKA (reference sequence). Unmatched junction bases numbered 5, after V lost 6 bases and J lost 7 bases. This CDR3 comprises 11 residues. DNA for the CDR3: TGCAGTGCCCAACAGGGGAGTGGCTACACCTTC. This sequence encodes CSAQQGSGYTF.

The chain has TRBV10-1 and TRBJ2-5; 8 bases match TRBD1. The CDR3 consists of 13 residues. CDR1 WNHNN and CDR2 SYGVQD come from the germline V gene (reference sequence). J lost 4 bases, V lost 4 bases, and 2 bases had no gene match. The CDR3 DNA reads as TGCGCCAGCAGTGGTACAGGGGGAGAGACCCAGTACTTC. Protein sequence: CASSGTGGETQYF.

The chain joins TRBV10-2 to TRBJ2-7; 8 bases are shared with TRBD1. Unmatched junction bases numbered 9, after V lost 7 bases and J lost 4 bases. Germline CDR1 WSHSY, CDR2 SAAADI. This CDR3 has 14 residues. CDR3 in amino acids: CASKGQGASYEQYF. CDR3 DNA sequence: TGCGCCAGCAAAGGGCAGGGGGCGAGTTACGAGCAGTACTTC.

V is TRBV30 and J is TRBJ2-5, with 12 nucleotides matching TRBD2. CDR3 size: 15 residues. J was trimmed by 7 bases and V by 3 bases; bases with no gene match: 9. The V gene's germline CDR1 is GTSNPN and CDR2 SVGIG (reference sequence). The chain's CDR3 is CAWRATSGSLGTQYF. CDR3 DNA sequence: TGTGCCTGGAGAGCGACTAGCGGGAGTTTGGGGACCCAGTACTTC.